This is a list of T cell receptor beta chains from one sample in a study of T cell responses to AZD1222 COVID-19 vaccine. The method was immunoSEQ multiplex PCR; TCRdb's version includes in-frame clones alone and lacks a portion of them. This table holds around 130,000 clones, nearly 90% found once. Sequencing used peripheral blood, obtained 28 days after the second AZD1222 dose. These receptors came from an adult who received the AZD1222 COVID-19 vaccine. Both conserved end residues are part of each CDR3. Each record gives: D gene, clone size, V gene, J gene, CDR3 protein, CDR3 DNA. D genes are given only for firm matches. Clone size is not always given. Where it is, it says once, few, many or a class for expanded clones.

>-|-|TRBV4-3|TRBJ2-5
CASSRILRTTETQYF
TGCGCCAGCAGCCGTATTCTCCGGACGACGGAGACCCAGTACTTC
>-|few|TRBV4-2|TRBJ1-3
CASRVASRSGNTIYF
TGTGCCAGCAGGGTAGCTTCCCGCTCTGGAAACACCATATATTTT
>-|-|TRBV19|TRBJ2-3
CASNPGFGVDTQYF
TGTGCCAGCAACCCAGGGTTTGGGGTAGATACGCAGTATTTT
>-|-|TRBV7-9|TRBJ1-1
CASSFGGAGNTEAFF
TGTGCCAGCAGCTTTGGTGGGGCCGGGAACACTGAAGCTTTCTTT
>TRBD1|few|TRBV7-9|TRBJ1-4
CASGLQGAGEKLFF
TGTGCCAGCGGGCTACAGGGGGCAGGAGAAAAACTGTTTTTT
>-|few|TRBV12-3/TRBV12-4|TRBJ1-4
CASSPDREKLFF
TGTGCCAGCAGTCCCGACAGAGAAAAACTGTTTTTT
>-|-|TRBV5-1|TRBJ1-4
CASSFLGYVDEKLFF
TGCGCCAGCAGCTTCCTGGGCTACGTGGATGAAAAACTGTTTTTT
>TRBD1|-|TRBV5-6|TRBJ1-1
CASSIRQGRGKTEAFF
TGTGCCAGCAGCATAAGACAGGGGAGGGGTAAAACTGAAGCTTTCTTT
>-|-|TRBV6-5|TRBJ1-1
CASSYGYTEAFF
TGTGCCAGCAGCTACGGATACACTGAAGCTTTCTTT
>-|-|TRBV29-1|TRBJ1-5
CSATDSNQPQHF
TGCAGCGCTACTGACAGCAATCAGCCCCAGCATTTT
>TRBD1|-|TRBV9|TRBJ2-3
CASSATGADTQYF
TGTGCCAGCAGCGCGACAGGGGCAGATACGCAGTATTTT
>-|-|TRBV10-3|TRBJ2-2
CAISESPHTGELFF
TGTGCCATCAGTGAGTCGCCTCACACCGGGGAGCTGTTTTTT
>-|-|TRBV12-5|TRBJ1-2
CASGVNAGLRGYTF
TGTGCTAGTGGCGTAAATGCAGGCCTAAGGGGCTACACCTTC
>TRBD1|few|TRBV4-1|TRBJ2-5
CASSHVQGNRETQYF
TGCGCCAGCAGCCATGTACAGGGGAATCGGGAGACCCAGTACTTC
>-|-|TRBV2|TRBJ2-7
CASKSSYEQYF
TGTGCCAGCAAGTCCTCCTACGAGCAGTACTTC
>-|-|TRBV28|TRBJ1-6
CASSLIGRHLYNSPLHF
TGTGCCAGCAGTTTAATCGGGCGACACCTCTATAATTCACCCCTCCACTTT
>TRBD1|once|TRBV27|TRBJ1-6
CASSLVPTGYSPLHF
TGTGCCAGCAGTTTAGTCCCGACAGGGTATTCACCCCTCCACTTT
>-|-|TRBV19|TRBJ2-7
CASSLGGSGSYEQYF
TGTGCCAGCAGCCTAGGGGGGAGTGGGTCCTACGAGCAGTACTTC